This T cell receptor beta chain derives from a study of blood T cells in healthy people across ages. About the research overall: Template switching captured about one barcoded beta molecule per two T cells.

Study outcomes and limitations: Naive CD4+ cells and diversity were both higher in long-lived donors than in aged donors.

Next came a second PCR, run for roughly 6 to 11 cycles, which used a sample-barcoded 5' primer along with a J-beta primer mix. One entry per CDR3 protein, called by TCRdb with MiXCR from the 5' RACE reads. The repertoire holds approximately 900,000 distinct CDR3 sequences, with almost 30% as singletons. Turning to this clonotype: Its antigen remains unidentified. Sequence at one end of the junction differs from germline and may be a read error.

This CDR3 region has 14 residues. Germline loops: CDR1 MGHRA, CDR2 YSYEKL. A further study also used this sample, focusing on T cells of mothers and their children.

The sequence was obtained from a woman aged 40 to 50 in good health. Source material: blood. The gene calls are TRBV4-1 and TRBJ2-3; D not resolved. CDR3: CASSQDRSIDTQYF. CDR3 DNA sequence: TGCGCCAGCAGCCAAGACAGGAGCATAGATACGCAGTATTTT.